The clone carrying this TCR beta chain was seen many times. What it binds is unknown. The sample comes from a study of T-cell reconstitution after alpha-beta-depleted transplantation in children. General study results and limits: Approximately two months post-transplant, alpha-beta T cells reportedly originated from several hundred expanded graft clones. T-cell numbers and diversity, one year after transplant, stemmed largely from T cells that were newly produced.

The CDR3 contains 14 residues. The V end was cut by 6 bases, the J end by 3 bases, with 14 bases between. Molecular barcoding with unique molecular identifiers was used for the TCRbeta library. A single record per CDR3 protein comes from TCRdb applying MiXCR to the PCR reads. The sample records roughly 120,000 distinct CDR3 sequences, 10% being singletons. The chain couples TRBV12-3 or TRBV12-4 to TRBJ2-5; tentatively, D is TRBD2 (6 bases). The sample was PBMCs, taken before TCRalphabeta/CD19-depleted stem cell transplant. The clonotype comes from a boy aged 2 to 10 with acute lymphoblastic leukemia, due to receive a stem cell transplant. The DNA for the CDR3 is TGTGCCAGCAGCGCTCGGGGGAAGGAAGAGACCCAGTACTTC. Protein: CASSARGKEETQYF.